Below are 8 T cell receptor beta chains sequenced from a single sample in a study of blood T cell repertoires in COVID-19. Only in-frame clones appear in the TCRdb table, and some are missing; sequencing was by immunoSEQ multiplex PCR. This sample has tens of thousands of clones; more than 65% occur once, and the top ten carry 25% to 30%. The sample taken for sequencing was peripheral blood. The receptor set was obtained from a human donor in a cohort sampled during active COVID-19.

V usage is TRBV11-2 and J usage is TRBJ2-1, with 10 bases matching TRBD2. The ends lost 6 bases at V and 7 bases at J; junction bases unmatched: 12. CDR1 and CDR2 from the germline V gene are SGHAT and FQNNGV. The CDR3 runs to 16 residues. CDR3 residues: CASSRPLTSGSNEQFF. CDR3 DNA: TGTGCCAGCAGTCGCCCCCTGACTAGCGGGTCGAATGAGCAGTTCTTC.

This chain connects TRBV7-9 to TRBJ2-5; possible D gene TRBD2, 6 bases. V was trimmed by 5 bases and J by 2 bases, leaving 18 bases between them. Looked up from germline, CDR1 is SEHNR and CDR2 is FQNEAQ (reference sequence). The CDR3 extends over 16 amino acids. CDR3 region: CASSPPPGGEQETQYF. The CDR3 coding sequence is TGTGCCAGCAGCCCCCCCCCTGGCGGGGAACAAGAGACCCAGTACTTC.

The chain is built from TRBV2 and TRBJ2-5; tentative D call: TRBD2 (6 bases). Per the germline V gene, CDR1 is SNHLY and CDR2 is FYNNEI. The CDR3 is 15 residues long. The germline V and J ends were trimmed by 4 bases and 7 bases, with 19 bases remaining between them. As DNA, the CDR3 is TGTGCCAGCAGTGCCCTCGCGGGGTCCCTGGTGACCCAGTACTTC. Translated: CASSALAGSLVTQYF.

The V gene is TRBV25-1, the J gene TRBJ2-5; 10 bases match TRBD2. V gave up 10 bases and J gave up 5 bases; unmatched junction bases: 7. Per germline, CDR1 MGHDK and CDR2 SYGVNS. This CDR3 contains 13 residues. For the CDR3, the DNA is TGTGCCACCAGACTAGCGGGTCATGAGACCCAGTACTTC. Translation gives CATRLAGHETQYF.

Concerning this clone: A junction boundary mismatches the germline segment, possibly from a read error. This chain uses TRBV7-9 with TRBJ2-5, with 7 bases identical to TRBD2. Germline V gives CDR1 SEHNR, CDR2 FQNEAQ (reference sequence). The CDR3 contains 17 residues. The CDR3 DNA sequence: TGTGCCAGCAGCCAACCCCGACTAGCTGCGCACCAGGAGACCCAGTACTTC. Translating it yields CASSQPRLAAHQETQYF.

The V call is TRBV10-3, the J call TRBJ2-5, with 10 bases aligning to TRBD2. The CDR3 is 14 residues long. Germline-derived CDR1 and CDR2 are ENHRY and SYGVKD. With 7 bases clipped from V and 1 base from J, the junction kept 3 bases outside the gene matches. CDR3 residues: CAITAGGSQETQYF. The CDR3 coding sequence is TGTGCCATCACAGCGGGGGGGTCCCAAGAGACCCAGTACTTC.

The V and J genes are TRBV2 and TRBJ2-3, with 12 bases matching TRBD1. V trimming: 5 bases; J trimming: 6 bases; junction bases outside the gene matches: 6. The CDR3 runs to 15 residues. CDR1 and CDR2 (germline): SNHLY, FYNNEI. The CDR3 region is CASSSGTGGWDTQYF. The CDR3 DNA sequence: TGTGCCAGCAGTTCCGGGACAGGGGGCTGGGATACGCAGTATTTT.

The chain links TRBV10-3 to TRBJ1-4; perhaps TRBD1 as D (6 bases). There are 14 residues in the CDR3. From germline, CDR1 is ENHRY and CDR2 SYGVKD. With 10 bases removed from V and 0 bases from J, the gap between germline ends came to 12 bases. The CDR3 here is CATGQRSTNEKLFF. The CDR3 nucleotides read TGTGCCACCGGACAGCGATCAACTAATGAAAAACTGTTTTTT.